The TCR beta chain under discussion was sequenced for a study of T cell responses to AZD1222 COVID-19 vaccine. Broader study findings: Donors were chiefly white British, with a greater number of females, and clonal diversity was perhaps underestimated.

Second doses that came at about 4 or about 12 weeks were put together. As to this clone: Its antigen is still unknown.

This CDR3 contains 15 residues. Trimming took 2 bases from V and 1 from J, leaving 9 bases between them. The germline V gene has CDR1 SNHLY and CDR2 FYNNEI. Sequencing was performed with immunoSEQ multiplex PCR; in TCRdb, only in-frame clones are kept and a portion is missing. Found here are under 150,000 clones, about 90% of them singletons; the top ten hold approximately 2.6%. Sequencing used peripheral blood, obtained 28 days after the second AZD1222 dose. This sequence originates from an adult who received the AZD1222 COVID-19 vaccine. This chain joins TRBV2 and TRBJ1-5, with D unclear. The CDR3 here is CASSELVPSNQPQHF. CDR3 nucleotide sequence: TGTGCCAGCAGTGAACTGGTGCCGAGCAATCAGCCCCAGCATTTT.